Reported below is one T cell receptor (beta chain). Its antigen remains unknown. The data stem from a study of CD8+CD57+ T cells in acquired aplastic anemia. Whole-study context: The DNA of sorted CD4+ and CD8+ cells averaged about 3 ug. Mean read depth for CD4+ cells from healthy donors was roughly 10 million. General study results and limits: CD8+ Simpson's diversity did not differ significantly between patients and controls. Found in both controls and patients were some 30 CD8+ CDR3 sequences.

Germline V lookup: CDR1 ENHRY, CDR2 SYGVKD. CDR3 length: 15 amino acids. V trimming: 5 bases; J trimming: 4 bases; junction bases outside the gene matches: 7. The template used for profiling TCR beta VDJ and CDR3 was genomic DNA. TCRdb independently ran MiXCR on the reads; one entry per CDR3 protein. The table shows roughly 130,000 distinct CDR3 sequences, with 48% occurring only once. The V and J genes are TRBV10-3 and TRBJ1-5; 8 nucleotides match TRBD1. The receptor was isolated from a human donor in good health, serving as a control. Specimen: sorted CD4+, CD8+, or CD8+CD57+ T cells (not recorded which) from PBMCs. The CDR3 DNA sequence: TGTGCCATCAGTCCGACAGGGGAGTATAATCAGCCCCAGCATTTT. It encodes CAISPTGEYNQPQHF.